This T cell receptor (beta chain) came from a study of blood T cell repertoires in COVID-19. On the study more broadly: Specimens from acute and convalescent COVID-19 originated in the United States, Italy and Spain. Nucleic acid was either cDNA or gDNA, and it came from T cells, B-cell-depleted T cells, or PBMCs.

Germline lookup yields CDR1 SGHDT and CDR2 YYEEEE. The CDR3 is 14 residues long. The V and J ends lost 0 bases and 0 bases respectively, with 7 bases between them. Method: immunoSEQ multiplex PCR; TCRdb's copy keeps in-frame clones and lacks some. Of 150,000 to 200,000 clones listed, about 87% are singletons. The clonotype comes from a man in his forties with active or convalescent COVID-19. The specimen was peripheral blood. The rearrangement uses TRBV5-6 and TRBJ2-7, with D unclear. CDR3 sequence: CASSLDLPSYEQYF. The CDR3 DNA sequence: TGTGCCAGCAGCTTGGATCTTCCCTCCTACGAGCAGTACTTC.